These 5 T cell receptor beta chains share one sample of origin, sequenced in a study of T cells after yellow fever vaccination. MiXCR, applied by TCRdb to the 5' RACE reads, yields one record per CDR3 protein. The sample contains about 580,000 distinct CDR3 sequences, less than 20% of which appear only once. The specimen was PBMCs, collected 4 to 5 days after the first yellow fever vaccination. These receptors were taken from a man between 18 and 29 years old who received the YFV17D yellow fever vaccine.

The chain combines TRBV11-1 with TRBJ2-3; TRBD1 agrees at 7 bases. The trim removed 8 bases at V and 2 bases at J, leaving 7 bases unmatched. The CDR3 contains 14 residues. Germline lookup yields CDR1 SGHAT and CDR2 FQDESV (reference sequence). This chain's CDR3 is CASRTGADTDTQYF. DNA of the CDR3: TGTGCCAGCCGAACAGGGGCCGACACAGATACGCAGTATTTT.

V and J are TRBV14 and TRBJ2-1, with TRBD2 identical over 13 bases. The CDR3 runs 17 residues. The V and J ends lost 5 bases and 4 bases, in that order; junction bases with no gene match: 8. Germline CDR1 SGHDN, CDR2 FVKESK. The CDR3 coding sequence is TGTGCCAGCAGCATACCCCGGACTAGCGGGGGATACAATGAGCAGTTCTTC. It encodes CASSIPRTSGGYNEQFF.

This chain connects TRBV20-1 to TRBJ1-4; 8 bases align to TRBD1. V was pared by 0 bases and J by 7 bases, with 7 bases of the junction left unmatched. Germline CDR1 DFQATT, CDR2 SNEGSKA (reference sequence). This CDR3 region has 15 residues. This chain's CDR3 is CSARDVGQGTEKLFF. In DNA form, the CDR3 reads TGCAGTGCTAGAGACGTAGGACAGGGTACTGAAAAACTGTTTTTT.

The chain has TRBV2 and TRBJ1-4; the D is unclear. The CDR3 is made up of 13 amino acids. Germline V lookup: CDR1 SNHLY, CDR2 FYNNEI. Trimming stripped 4 bases from V and 8 bases from J, with 11 bases between. As DNA, the CDR3 is TGTGCCAGCAGTGCCCAACTAGGCGAAAAACTGTTTTTT. Residues: CASSAQLGEKLFF.

This clonotype was observed many times. This chain connects TRBV4-3 to TRBJ2-1, with TRBD2 matching 9 bases. Germline CDR1 reads LGHNA; CDR2 reads YSLEER. V gave up 1 base and J gave up 8 bases; unmatched junction bases: 9. The CDR3 totals 16 residues. CDR3 in DNA: TGCGCCAGCAGCCAAGTATTTGCGGGGGGGCTCGATGAGCAGTTCTTC. Protein: CASSQVFAGGLDEQFF.